One sample yielded the 24 T cell receptor beta chains listed below, sequenced in a study of blood T cell repertoires in COVID-19. The protocol was immunoSEQ multiplex PCR, while the TCRdb copy is restricted to in-frame clones and leaves out a portion. The repertoire holds fewer than 110,000 clones, with approximately 88% as singletons. Sequenced sample: peripheral blood. These receptor sequences come from a man aged 50 to 59 with active or convalescent COVID-19.

The rearrangement links TRBV19 to TRBJ2-5; tentative D call: TRBD1 (6 bases). The germline CDR1 and CDR2 sequences are LNHDA and SQIVND (reference sequence). V was trimmed by 5 bases and J by 6 bases, leaving 22 bases between them. This CDR3 comprises 16 residues. CDR3 nucleotides: TGTGCCAGTAGTCCCCCGGGTCCAGGGGTCTTAAAGACCCAGTACTTC. Residues: CASSPPGPGVLKTQYF.

The chain combines TRBV6-5 with TRBJ2-7, with 12 bases fitting TRBD2. CDR3 length: 15 amino acids. J gave up 3 bases and V 2 bases, and 2 bases lay outside the gene matches. Germline CDR1 reads MNHEY; CDR2 reads SVGAGI. This CDR3 reads CASSYETSGSYEQYF. The DNA for the CDR3 is TGTGCCAGCAGTTACGAGACTAGCGGGAGCTACGAGCAGTACTTC.

The chain couples TRBV9 to TRBJ2-6; D remains unclear. The CDR3 is made up of 16 amino acids. The germline gives CDR1 SGDLS, CDR2 YYNGEE. Trimming shortened V by 0 bases and J by 0 bases, and 7 bases separated the two germline ends. The CDR3 DNA reads TGTGCCAGCAGCGTAGACGGTGCCTCTGGGGCCAACGTCCTGACTTTC. Translated, it gives CASSVDGASGANVLTF.

The chain recombines TRBV30 with TRBJ1-4; 7 bases align to TRBD1. CDR1 GTSNPN and CDR2 SVGIG come from the germline V gene (reference sequence). This CDR3 is built from 14 residues. After removal of 1 base from V and 4 bases from J, the junction contained 3 bases not matched to a gene. This chain's CDR3 is CAWSDRGHNEKLFF. The CDR3 DNA reads TGTGCCTGGAGTGACAGGGGTCATAATGAAAAACTGTTTTTT.

V is TRBV28 and J is TRBJ1-6; D perhaps matches TRBD1 (5 bases). Germline V gives CDR1 MDHEN, CDR2 SYDVKM. V lost 7 bases and J lost 3, with 16 bases in between. The CDR3 contains 16 residues. The CDR3 sequence: CASISSDRFYNSPLHF. The CDR3, as DNA: TGTGCCAGCATAAGCTCCGACAGATTCTATAATTCACCCCTCCACTTT. Full variable domain (outside the CDR3, taken from reference TRBV28 and TRBJ1-6): DVKVTQSSRYLVKRTGEKVFLECVQDMDHENMFWYRQDPGLGLRLIYFSYDVKMKEKGDIPEGYSVSREKKERFSLILESASTNQTSMYLCASISSDRFYNSPLHFGNGTRLTVT.

The chain couples TRBV10-3 to TRBJ2-7; 7 bases agree with TRBD1. With 6 bases clipped from V and 0 bases from J, the junction kept 8 bases outside the gene matches. Germline V gives CDR1 ENHRY, CDR2 SYGVKD. CDR3 size: 15 residues. This chain's CDR3 is CAIRRDRVGSYEQYF. DNA for the CDR3: TGTGCCATCAGGCGAGACAGGGTAGGCTCCTACGAGCAGTACTTC.

The V call is TRBV6-4, the J call TRBJ1-1, with D perhaps matching TRBD1 (5 bases). The CDR3 is 11 residues long. V lost 11 bases to trimming and J lost 6 bases, with 13 bases between them. From germline, CDR1 is MRHNA and CDR2 SNTAGT. CDR3 in DNA: TGTGCCTACGTGGGGGGTCCTGAAGCTTTCTTT. This encodes CAYVGGPEAFF.

This chain links TRBV2 with TRBJ1-1, with D possibly being TRBD1 (5 bases). Germline V gives CDR1 SNHLY, CDR2 FYNNEI. The length of the CDR3 is 16 residues. V lost 4 bases and J lost 1, with 16 bases in between. The CDR3 region has the DNA TGTGCCAGCAGTGCCCGTCCAGGGTGGGGGAACACTGAAGCTTTCTTT. This codes for CASSARPGWGNTEAFF.

This clone appeared a single time. The chain has TRBV19 and TRBJ2-2; 9 positions agree with TRBD1. With V trimmed by 4 bases and J by 3 bases, 3 bases remained unmatched. Germline V lookup: CDR1 LNHDA, CDR2 SQIVND (reference sequence). This CDR3 is 15 amino acids long. In nucleotides, the CDR3 is TGTGCCAGTAGTAAGGGACAGGGTGACACCGGGGAGCTGTTTTTT. Protein product: CASSKGQGDTGELFF.

The chain is built from TRBV28 and TRBJ2-1; 9 nucleotides match TRBD1. Per the germline V gene, CDR1 is MDHEN and CDR2 is SYDVKM. This CDR3 contains 15 residues. J lost 1 base, V lost 6 bases, and 4 bases had no gene match. The CDR3 here is CASSWGQGSYNEQFF. CDR3 in DNA: TGTGCCAGCAGCTGGGGACAGGGATCCTACAATGAGCAGTTCTTC.

The chain carries TRBV19 and TRBJ2-1; a weak D match, TRBD1 (5 bases). Per the germline V gene, CDR1 is LNHDA and CDR2 is SQIVND (reference sequence). With 7 bases removed from V and 0 bases from J, the gap between germline ends came to 10 bases. There are 14 residues in the CDR3. Here the CDR3 reads CASKPQGSYNEQFF. The CDR3 coding sequence is TGTGCCAGTAAGCCCCAGGGCTCCTACAATGAGCAGTTCTTC.

The CDR3 DNA reads TGTGCCAGCAGGCCCGTGGGGGGTGGAAACGAGCAGTACTTC. It specifies CASRPVGGGNEQYF. The chain carries TRBV6-6 and TRBJ2-7; D may be TRBD2 (6 bases). The ends were cut back, 6 bases at V and 5 bases at J, with 17 bases in the middle. CDR3 length: 14 amino acids. The germline V gene has CDR1 MNHNY and CDR2 SVGAGI (reference sequence).

V and J are TRBV28 and TRBJ1-5; D is unclear. Germline-derived CDR1 and CDR2 are MDHEN and SYDVKM. The ends were cut back, 4 bases at V and 4 bases at J, with 20 bases in the middle. The CDR3 is made up of 17 amino acids. Written as DNA, the CDR3 is TGTGCCAGCAGTTCTCTCCCGGACCGGGGTACGAATCAGCCCCAGCATTTT. This sequence encodes CASSSLPDRGTNQPQHF.

The chain recombines TRBV29-1 with TRBJ1-2; D gene uncertain. This CDR3 has 13 residues. Trimming shortened V by 3 bases and J by 2 bases, and 10 bases separated the two germline ends. The germline CDR1 and CDR2 sequences are SQVTM and ANQGSEA. The CDR3: CSVETGGNYGYTF. In DNA, the CDR3 is TGCAGCGTTGAGACGGGAGGGAACTATGGCTACACCTTC.

The V gene is TRBV5-1, the J gene TRBJ1-3, with 7 bases matching TRBD1. The CDR3 covers 16 residues. With 3 bases clipped from V and 0 bases from J, the junction kept 6 bases outside the gene matches. Germline CDR1 and CDR2: SGHRS and YFSETQ. The CDR3 nucleotides are TGCGCCAGCAGCTGGGGGACAGCCCGCTCTGGAAACACCATATATTTT. This translates into CASSWGTARSGNTIYF.

V usage is TRBV21-1 and J usage is TRBJ2-6; TRBD2 reflects the table's D call only, with no check against the DNA. TRBV21-1 counts as a pseudogene. The CDR3 extends over 18 amino acids. The CDR3 sequence is CASSKDSGILSGANVLTF. The CDR3 DNA reads as TGTGCCAGCAGCAAAGACAGCGGGATACTCTCTGGGGCCAACGTCCTGACTTTC.

This clone was observed a handful of times. The chain's CDR3 is CASSPFNQPQHF. Written as DNA, the CDR3 is TGTGCCAGCAGTCCCTTCAATCAGCCCCAGCATTTT. V gene TRBV7-2 combines with J gene TRBJ1-5, with no clear D. Germline assignment: CDR1 SGHTA and CDR2 FQGNSA. Trimming removed 6 bases from V and 3 bases from J, with 6 bases in between. The CDR3 has 12 residues. Full variable domain (rest looked up from reference TRBV7-2 and TRBJ1-5): GAGVSQSPSNKVTEKGKDVELRCDPISGHTALYWYRQSLGQGLEFLIYFQGNSAPDKSGLPSDRFSAERTGGSVSTLTIQRTQQEDSAVYLCASSPFNQPQHFGDGTRLSIL.

This clone is a singleton in its sample. V gene TRBV15 combines with J gene TRBJ1-5; TRBD1 matches at 8 bases. The J segment lost 0 bases and the V segment lost 2 bases, leaving 3 bases of the junction unmatched. The germline gives CDR1 LNHNV, CDR2 YYDKDF (reference sequence). The CDR3 sequence is 16 residues long. This CDR3 reads CATSRLDRDSNQPQHF. Written as DNA, the CDR3 is TGTGCCACCAGCAGATTGGACAGGGATAGCAATCAGCCCCAGCATTTT.

The chain employs TRBV18 and TRBJ2-5, with 11 bases aligning to TRBD2. The V gene end was trimmed by 3 bases and the J gene end by 4 bases; junction bases not matched to a gene: 13. The CDR3 runs 18 residues. CDR1 is KGHSH and CDR2 is LQKENI in the germline V gene. CDR3: CASSPRDRSGTSGETQYF. CDR3 bases: TGTGCCAGCTCACCGCGGGACAGATCGGGGACTAGCGGAGAGACCCAGTACTTC. The variable domain in full, with the rest retrieved from reference TRBV18 and TRBJ2-5, is NAGVMQNPRHLVRRRGQEARLRCSPMKGHSHVYWYRQLPEEGLKFMVYLQKENIIDESGMPKERFSAEFPKEGPSILRIQQVVRGDSAAYFCASSPRDRSGTSGETQYFGPGTRLLVL.

This clone came up once. The chain couples TRBV27 to TRBJ1-5; D unresolved. The CDR3 is 17 residues long. Germline-derived CDR1 and CDR2 are MNHEY and SMNVEV (reference sequence). V gave up 1 base and J gave up 6 bases, with 19 bases separating them. CDR3 sequence: CASSLYGRIEGSQPQHF. The CDR3 region has the DNA TGTGCCAGCAGTTTATATGGGCGGATCGAAGGGAGTCAGCCCCAGCATTTT.

This clone was seen just once. Other DNA variants within this sample encode the same CDR3. The genes are TRBV11-2 and TRBJ1-1; D is unresolved. Germline V lookup: CDR1 SGHAT, CDR2 FQNNGV. Trimming removed 0 bases at V and 1 base at J, with 6 bases between. The CDR3 covers 14 residues. The CDR3 DNA follows: TGTGCCAGCAGCTTAGATCCCGGGAACACTGAAGCTTTCTTT. Its translation is CASSLDPGNTEAFF. The entire variable domain, with the rest obtained from reference TRBV11-2 and TRBJ1-1, is as follows: EAGVAQSPRYKIIEKRQSVAFWCNPISGHATLYWYQQILGQGPKLLIQFQNNGVVDDSQLPKDRFSAERLKGVDSTLKIQPAKLEDSAVYLCASSLDPGNTEAFFGQGTRLTVV.

The rearrangement links TRBV20-1 to TRBJ2-7, with 15 bases aligning to TRBD2. The V and J ends lost 3 bases and 2 bases, in that order; junction bases with no gene match: 8. CDR1 is DFQATT and CDR2 is SNEGSKA in the germline V gene (reference sequence). The CDR3 consists of 17 residues. As DNA, the CDR3 is TGCAGTGCTAGTCCCGGGACTAGCGGGAGGAGCCCCTACGAGCAGTACTTC. Its translation is CSASPGTSGRSPYEQYF.

The V and J genes are TRBV2 and TRBJ1-2; D is unclear. V lost 0 bases and J 4 bases, leaving 9 bases between the germline ends. The germline gives CDR1 SNHLY, CDR2 FYNNEI. This CDR3 region has 14 residues. The CDR3 protein is CASSEAGRGYGYTF. The CDR3 DNA is TGTGCCAGCAGTGAAGCTGGCAGAGGCTATGGCTACACCTTC.

The chain joins TRBV6-5 to TRBJ1-2, with 9 bases matching TRBD1. The ends lost 6 bases at V and 3 bases at J; junction bases unmatched: 5. CDR3 length equals 14 residues. Germline V gives CDR1 MNHEY, CDR2 SVGAGI. CDR3 sequence reads: CASRIRDRDYGYTF. DNA for the CDR3: TGTGCCAGCAGGATTAGGGACAGGGACTATGGCTACACCTTC.